This T cell receptor beta chain derives from a study of blood T cell repertoires in COVID-19. Overall study context: The United States, Italy and Spain supplied acute and convalescent COVID-19 samples. T cells, B-cell-depleted T cells, or PBMCs supplied cDNA or gDNA.

Per the original methods: Reference gene primer amplification yielded estimated nucleated cell counts. The method was immunoSEQ multiplex PCR; TCRdb's version includes in-frame clones alone and lacks a portion of them. V and J calls and clone size are copied from that table; D and trimming were computed from the DNA. The sample has about 180,000 clones, around 83% seen once. Germline V lookup: CDR1 MNHNY, CDR2 SVGAGI (reference sequence). The CDR3 totals 13 residues. V was clipped by 5 bases and J by 1 base, with 8 bases between them. This sequence originates from a woman in her 70s with COVID-19, enrolled during active disease. Sequencing was performed on peripheral blood. The V gene is TRBV6-6, the J gene TRBJ1-2; a possible D gene is TRBD1 (5 bases). The chain's CDR3 is CASSPDSNYGYTF. DNA for the CDR3: TGTGCCAGCAGTCCCGACAGTAACTATGGCTACACCTTC.